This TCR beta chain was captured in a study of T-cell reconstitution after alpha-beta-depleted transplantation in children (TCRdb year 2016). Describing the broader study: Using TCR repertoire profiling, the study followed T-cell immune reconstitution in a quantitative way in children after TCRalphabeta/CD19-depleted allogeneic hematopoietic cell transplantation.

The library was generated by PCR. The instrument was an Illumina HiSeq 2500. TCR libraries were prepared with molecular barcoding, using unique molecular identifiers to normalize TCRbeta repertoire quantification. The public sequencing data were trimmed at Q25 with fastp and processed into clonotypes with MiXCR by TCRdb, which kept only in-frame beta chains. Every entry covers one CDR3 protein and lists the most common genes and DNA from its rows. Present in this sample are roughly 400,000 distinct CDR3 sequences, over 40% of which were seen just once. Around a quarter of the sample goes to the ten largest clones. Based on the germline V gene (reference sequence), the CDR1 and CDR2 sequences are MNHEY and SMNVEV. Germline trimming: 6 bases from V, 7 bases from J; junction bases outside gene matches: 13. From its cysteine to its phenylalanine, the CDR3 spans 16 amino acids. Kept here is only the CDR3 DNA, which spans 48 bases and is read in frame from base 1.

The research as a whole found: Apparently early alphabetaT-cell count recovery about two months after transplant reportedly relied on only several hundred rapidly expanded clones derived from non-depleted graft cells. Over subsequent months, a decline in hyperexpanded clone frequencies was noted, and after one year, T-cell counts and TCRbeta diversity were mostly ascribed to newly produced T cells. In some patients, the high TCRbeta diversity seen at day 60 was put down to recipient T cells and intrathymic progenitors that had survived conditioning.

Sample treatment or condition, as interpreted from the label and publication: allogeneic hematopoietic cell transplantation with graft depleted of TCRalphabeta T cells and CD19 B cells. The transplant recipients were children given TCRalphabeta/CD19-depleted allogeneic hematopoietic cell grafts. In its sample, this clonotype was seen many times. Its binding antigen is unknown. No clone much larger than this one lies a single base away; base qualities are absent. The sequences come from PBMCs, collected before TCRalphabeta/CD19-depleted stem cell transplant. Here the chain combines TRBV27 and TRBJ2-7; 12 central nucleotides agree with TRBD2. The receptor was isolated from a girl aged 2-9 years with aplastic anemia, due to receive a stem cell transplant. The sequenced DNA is TGTGCCAGCAGCCTGGGGACTAGCGGGCCTCTGAATGAGCAGTACTTC. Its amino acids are CASSLGTSGPLNEQYF.